The 26 T cell receptor beta chains reported below all come from one sample, sequenced in a study of T cell repertoires in cytomegalovirus infection. Each CDR3 protein is one row after TCRdb ran MiXCR on the reads. The table has hundreds of thousands of distinct CDR3 sequences, 9.6% seen once; the top ten hold 2% to 3%. Sequencing input: PBMCs. These receptors originate from a human donor in good health (CMV status not recorded). Some clones in this sample may be carry-over from other donors' samples.

This clonotype has ten or more counts. The CDR3 DNA is TGTGCCAGCAGCCAAGGGCTAGCGGGATACACAGATACGCAGTATTTT. Its protein is CASSQGLAGYTDTQYF. The rearrangement links TRBV3-1 to TRBJ2-3; 9 nucleotides agree with TRBD2. V gave up 1 base and J gave up 2 bases; unmatched junction bases: 4. In germline, CDR1 is LGHDT, CDR2 YNNKEL (reference sequence). The length of the CDR3 is 16 residues.

This clonotype was counted at least ten times. The gene calls are TRBV15 and TRBJ2-3, with 8 bases lining up with TRBD2. Germline V gene lookup returns CDR1 LNHNV and CDR2 YYDKDF (reference sequence). The length of the CDR3 is 18 residues. Trimming cost V 0 bases and J 3 bases; bases outside gene matches: 11. CDR3 loop: CATSRDVSGGLRTDTQYF. The CDR3 DNA sequence: TGTGCCACCAGCAGAGATGTTTCGGGGGGGCTCAGGACAGATACGCAGTATTTT.

This clonotype was seen ten or more times. The V and J genes are TRBV6-5 and TRBJ2-2, with TRBD1 as a possible D gene (5 bases). The length of the CDR3 is 15 residues. The V end lost 8 bases, the J end lost 6 bases, and 19 bases lay between the germline ends. Germline CDR1 is MNHEY and CDR2 is SVGAGI. CDR3 in amino acids: CASYGQASGPGELFF. The CDR3 nucleotides read TGTGCCAGCTACGGACAAGCGTCGGGTCCCGGGGAGCTGTTTTTT.

On this clonotype: This may stem from a read error, because a much larger clone lies one nucleotide away. Likely a read error: the CDR3 ends without its conserved phenylalanine or tryptophan. The gene calls are TRBV6-6 and TRBJ2-5; D might be TRBD2 (5 bases). V dropped 7 bases and J dropped 5 bases, with 14 bases sitting between them. Per germline, CDR1 MNHNY and CDR2 SVGAGI (reference sequence). This CDR3 has 13 amino acids. The CDR3 loop is CASTWTPQETQYY. In DNA, the CDR3 is TGTGCCAGCACCTGGACTCCTCAGGAGACCCAGTACTAC.

This clonotype was seen at least ten times. The chain recombines TRBV5-1 with TRBJ2-3; 9 bases are shared with TRBD1. Germline CDR1 SGHRS, CDR2 YFSETQ. The length of the CDR3 is 15 residues. The V and J ends lost 3 bases and 3 bases, in that order; junction bases with no gene match: 5. The CDR3 here is CASSSWDRETDTQYF. In DNA, the CDR3 is TGCGCCAGCAGCTCCTGGGACAGGGAAACAGATACGCAGTATTTT.

In this sample, this clonotype turned up many times. This chain joins TRBV6-4 and TRBJ2-2; the match to TRBD2 covers 12 bases. Germline trimming cut 4 bases from V and 3 bases from J; bases unmatched to any gene: 3. The CDR3 is 16 amino acids. Germline values: CDR1 MRHNA, CDR2 SNTAGT. CDR3 sequence reads: CASSASGGDDTGELFF. For the CDR3, the DNA is TGTGCCAGCAGTGCTAGCGGGGGGGACGACACCGGGGAGCTGTTTTTT.

This clonotype was seen repeatedly, ten times or more. V and J are TRBV7-3 and TRBJ2-6; D is possibly TRBD2 (5 bases). This CDR3 is 15 amino acids long. Germline V gives CDR1 SGHTA, CDR2 FQGTGA. Deletions cut 2 bases from V and 4 bases from J, with 9 bases between. The CDR3 sequence is CASSLFGNGANVLTF. The CDR3 DNA follows: TGTGCCAGCAGCTTATTCGGGAACGGGGCCAACGTCCTGACTTTC.

Many counts were recorded for this clonotype. V is TRBV12-3 or TRBV12-4 and J is TRBJ2-2; 8 bases are a match to TRBD2. The junction had 9 bases not matched to a gene; V was cut back by 5 bases and J by 4 bases. The CDR3 extends over 16 amino acids. As DNA, the CDR3 is TGTGCCAGCAGTCCTAGAAGCGGGGGAGCCACCGGGGAGCTGTTTTTT. This sequence encodes CASSPRSGGATGELFF.

A remark on this clonotype: Possible read error: a much larger clone is one base away. The chain combines TRBV19 with TRBJ2-6, with D unresolved. This CDR3 spans 17 amino acids. Germline-derived CDR1 and CDR2 are LNHDA and SQIVND (reference sequence). CDR3 residues: CARSIGISSSGANVLTF. The CDR3 DNA follows: TGTGCCCGTAGTATCGGAATATCGAGCTCTGGGGCCAACGTCCTGACTTTC.

This clonotype was detected many times. This sequence joins TRBV19 and TRBJ2-4, with D possibly being TRBD1 (5 bases). The CDR3 sequence is 15 residues long. Trimming pared 2 bases from V and 2 bases from J, leaving 10 bases between. Germline CDR1 LNHDA, CDR2 SQIVND (reference sequence). CDR3 protein: CASSIFPGPKNIQYF. CDR3 DNA: TGTGCCAGTAGTATATTTCCAGGGCCCAAAAACATTCAGTACTTC.

The table lists this clonotype with many counts. The chain employs TRBV12-5 and TRBJ1-1, with D uncertain. The CDR3 is 13 amino acids. V lost 7 bases and J 1 base, leaving 10 bases between the germline ends. Germline CDR1 and CDR2: LGHNT and FRNRAP. The DNA for the CDR3 is TGTGCTAGTGTGTGGGAGGGGAACACTGAAGCTTTCTTT. This gives the protein CASVWEGNTEAFF.

This clonotype was counted ten times or more. The rearrangement uses TRBV29-1 and TRBJ2-5, with TRBD2 as a possible D gene (5 bases). Trimming cost V 4 bases and J 2 bases, with 8 bases left between them. Germline V lookup: CDR1 SQVTM, CDR2 ANQGSEA. This CDR3 has 12 amino acids. The CDR3 region is CSVGSGQETQYF. CDR3 DNA: TGCAGCGTTGGTTCGGGGCAAGAGACCCAGTACTTC.

V and J are TRBV3-1 and TRBJ1-2; the match to TRBD1 covers 8 bases. Per the germline V gene, CDR1 is LGHDT and CDR2 is YNNKEL (reference sequence). V shed 4 bases and J 0 bases; nucleotides not matched to a gene: 4. The length of the CDR3 is 15 residues. CDR3 region: CASSLGTGPNYGYTF. For the CDR3, the DNA is TGTGCCAGCAGCCTTGGGACAGGACCTAACTATGGCTACACCTTC.

This clonotype has ten or more counts. The CDR3 here is CASSFLGRGGRETQYF. As DNA, the CDR3 is TGTGCCAGCAGCTTTCTCGGGAGGGGAGGAAGAGAGACCCAGTACTTC. The gene calls are TRBV7-9 and TRBJ2-5; 8 bases align to TRBD2. CDR3 length equals 16 residues. Per the germline V gene, CDR1 is SEHNR and CDR2 is FQNEAQ (reference sequence). J gave up 4 bases and V 3 bases, and 10 bases lay outside the gene matches.

On this clonotype: This may be a read error, as it is one base from a much larger clone. The chain links TRBV2 to TRBJ1-1; D is unclear. The CDR3 consists of 11 residues. Germline V CDR1 and CDR2: SNHLY, FYNNEI. Trimming took 6 bases from V and 6 from J, leaving 8 bases between them. This CDR3 is CASRTQPEAFF. The CDR3, as DNA: TGTGCCAGCAGAACACAGCCTGAAGCTTTCTTT.

V and J are TRBV20-1 and TRBJ2-1, with unresolved D. Germline CDR1 and CDR2: DFQATT and SNEGSKA (reference sequence). The CDR3 consists of 16 residues. Trimming removed 2 bases from V and 1 base from J, with 15 bases in between. The CDR3 DNA sequence: TGCAGTGCTAGACTCATCCTACACCCTTCCTACAATGAGCAGTTCTTC. This translates into CSARLILHPSYNEQFF.

In the case of this clonotype: Just one base apart from a much larger clone, this may be a read error. The genes are TRBV12-3 or TRBV12-4 and TRBJ1-2, with 7 nucleotides matching TRBD1. V was pared by 8 bases and J by 6 bases, with 6 bases of the junction left unmatched. This CDR3 is built from 12 residues. CDR3 nucleotides: TGTGCCAGCTATACAGGGGAAGATGGCTACACCTTC. Translated, it gives CASYTGEDGYTF.

This clonotype came up many times. J is TRBJ2-1 and V is TRBV19, with 7 positions matching TRBD1. V trimming: 3 bases; J trimming: 4 bases; junction bases outside the gene matches: 6. CDR3 size: 15 residues. Germline assignment: CDR1 LNHDA and CDR2 SQIVND (reference sequence). This CDR3 reads CASSIRDRLYNEQFF. CDR3 DNA sequence: TGTGCCAGTAGTATCCGGGACAGATTATACAATGAGCAGTTCTTC.

This clonotype was observed many times. V and J are TRBV5-6 and TRBJ1-5; the D gene is possibly TRBD1 (5 bases). This CDR3 contains 14 residues. Trimming removed 5 bases from V and 6 bases from J, with 15 bases in between. Germline CDR1 SGHDT, CDR2 YYEEEE. CDR3 protein: CASSRGPLFQPQHF. The CDR3 DNA follows: TGTGCCAGCAGTCGGGGCCCCCTCTTTCAGCCCCAGCATTTT.

This clonotype was seen repeatedly, ten times or more. The rearrangement uses TRBV10-3 and TRBJ1-2; 7 bases fit TRBD1. CDR3 length: 13 residues. V shed 6 bases and J 8 bases; nucleotides not matched to a gene: 9. Germline CDR1 ENHRY, CDR2 SYGVKD. The chain's CDR3 is CAIRDREDSGYTF. Written as DNA, the CDR3 is TGTGCCATCAGAGACAGGGAAGACAGCGGCTACACCTTC.

In its sample, this clonotype was seen many times. The CDR3 sequence is CASSATGGAGYEQYV. The CDR3 DNA reads TGTGCCAGCAGCGCAACAGGGGGCGCGGGGTACGAGCAGTACGTC. The rearrangement uses TRBV5-6 and TRBJ2-7, with 9 bases that match TRBD1. This CDR3 region has 15 residues. The germline V gene has CDR1 SGHDT and CDR2 YYEEEE. V gave up 4 bases and J gave up 4 bases; unmatched junction bases: 9.

This clonotype was detected ten times or more. The V call is TRBV7-2, the J call TRBJ2-2, with TRBD1 as a possible D gene (6 bases). V lost 5 bases, J lost 6 bases, and 10 bases lay in between. Germline V gene data show CDR1 as SGHTA and CDR2 as FQGNSA. The CDR3 totals 13 residues. The CDR3 nucleotides read TGTGCCAGCAGCGGGACACCATCCGGGGAGCTGTTTTTT. It encodes CASSGTPSGELFF.

This clonotype was recorded many times. The rearrangement joins TRBV28 to TRBJ2-7, with a weak D call TRBD1 (6 bases). Trimming stripped 6 bases from V and 4 bases from J, with 19 bases between. Germline values: CDR1 MDHEN, CDR2 SYDVKM. The CDR3 has 15 residues. In nucleotides, the CDR3 is TGTGCCAGCAGGCCCGGGACGTCCAGGGGATACGAGCAGTACTTC. Protein: CASRPGTSRGYEQYF. Together with reference TRBV28 and TRBJ2-7, the CDR3 gives the full variable domain: DVKVTQSSRYLVKRTGEKVFLECVQDMDHENMFWYRQDPGLGLRLIYFSYDVKMKEKGDIPEGYSVSREKKERFSLILESASTNQTSMYLCASRPGTSRGYEQYFGPGTRLTVT.

In this sample, this clonotype turned up a few times. This sequence joins TRBV7-2 and TRBJ2-2, with TRBD1 matching over 7 bases. Trimming cost V 3 bases and J 4 bases; bases outside gene matches: 5. The length of the CDR3 is 15 residues. Germline-derived CDR1 and CDR2 are SGHTA and FQGNSA. CDR3 region: CASSFDRVGTGELFF. CDR3 sequence (DNA): TGTGCCAGCAGCTTCGACAGGGTTGGCACCGGGGAGCTGTTTTTT.

The rearrangement uses TRBV7-2 and TRBJ1-3; D remains unclear. The ends were cut back, 3 bases at V and 3 bases at J, with 15 bases in the middle. CDR3 length equals 16 residues. Germline CDR1 and CDR2: SGHTA and FQGNSA. The CDR3 nucleotides read TGTGCCAGCAGCTTCGGGCCCCCTTCGGGTGGAAACACCATATATTTT. Amino acid sequence: CASSFGPPSGGNTIYF. The full variable domain, its missing parts supplied by reference TRBV7-2 and TRBJ1-3, is GAGVSQSPSNKVTEKGKDVELRCDPISGHTALYWYRQSLGQGLEFLIYFQGNSAPDKSGLPSDRFSAERTGGSVSTLTIQRTQQEDSAVYLCASSFGPPSGGNTIYFGEGSWLTVV.

This clonotype was seen at least ten times. The chain links TRBV7-9 to TRBJ1-2; D possibly corresponds to TRBD1 (5 bases). Trimming removed 5 bases at V and 6 bases at J, with 13 bases between. Germline-derived CDR1 and CDR2 are SEHNR and FQNEAQ (reference sequence). The CDR3 loop spans 13 amino acids. In nucleotides, the CDR3 is TGTGCCAGCAGCGGTGAGGGGCAGAATGGCTACACCTTC. It codes for CASSGEGQNGYTF.